One sample yielded the 27 T cell receptor beta chains listed below, sequenced in a study of regulatory T cells in long-lasting Graves disease. As for time point: persistent/refractory GD, antithyroid drugs over 5 years with positive TRAb. PBMC RNA was the source of the TCR library. Investigators prepared the TCR beta libraries by applying iRepertoire HTBI primers and Arm-PCR of CDR3 regions. Using its own MiXCR run on the multiplex PCR reads, TCRdb lists one record per CDR3 protein. The data contain around 450,000 distinct CDR3 sequences, roughly a fifth of them singletons. The input for sequencing was peripheral blood mononuclear cells (PBMCs), taken when the disease was refractory, from a patient treated with antithyroid drugs. These TCRs come from a female donor with Graves disease.

V and J are TRBV28 and TRBJ2-7, with 12 positions matching TRBD2. After removal of 8 bases from V and 0 bases from J, the junction contained 11 bases not matched to a gene. Germline CDR1 MDHEN, CDR2 SYDVKM. This CDR3 is 17 amino acids long. For the CDR3, the DNA is TGTGCCAGCTCACCACCGAAGACTAGCGGGAGCTCCTACGAGCAGTACTTC. It encodes CASSPPKTSGSSYEQYF. Combining the CDR3 with reference TRBV28 and TRBJ2-7 gives the whole variable domain DVKVTQSSRYLVKRTGEKVFLECVQDMDHENMFWYRQDPGLGLRLIYFSYDVKMKEKGDIPEGYSVSREKKERFSLILESASTNQTSMYLCASSPPKTSGSSYEQYFGPGTRLTVT.

The rearrangement joins TRBV6-5 to TRBJ2-1; 8 bases are shared with TRBD2. This CDR3 comprises 16 residues. Germline trimming cut 0 bases from V and 8 bases from J; bases unmatched to any gene: 9. In germline, CDR1 is MNHEY, CDR2 SVGAGI. The CDR3 DNA reads TGTGCCAGCAGTTACTCAACCGGGGGGGCGAGGGATGAGCAGTTCTTC. It is translated as CASSYSTGGARDEQFF.

This clonotype showed up just a few times. The chain uses TRBV5-6 and TRBJ2-7; D unclear. Looked up from germline, CDR1 is SGHDT and CDR2 is YYEEEE. The CDR3 runs 13 residues. The V gene lost 2 bases and the J gene lost 6 bases, with 12 bases spanning the gap. CDR3 residues: CASSLIGPSEQYF. CDR3 in DNA: TGTGCCAGCAGCTTAATAGGACCCAGCGAGCAGTACTTC.

The J gene is TRBJ1-5, the V gene TRBV29-1, with 7 bases aligning to TRBD1. From germline, CDR1 is SQVTM and CDR2 ANQGSEA. V trimming: 7 bases; J trimming: 4 bases; junction bases outside the gene matches: 4. This CDR3 has 12 amino acids. In DNA form, the CDR3 reads TGCAGCGCCAAGACAGGGAATCAGCCCCAGCATTTT. The encoded protein is CSAKTGNQPQHF. Drawing the rest from reference TRBV29-1 and TRBJ1-5, the complete variable domain is SAVISQKPSRDICQRGTSLTIQCQVDSQVTMMFWYRQQPGQSLTLIATANQGSEATYESGFVIDKFPISRPNLTFSTLTVSNMSPEDSSIYLCSAKTGNQPQHFGDGTRLSIL.

This clonotype was seen ten or more times. This CDR3 reads CASQQFGTGELFF. The CDR3 nucleotides read TGTGCCAGTCAACAGTTCGGGACCGGGGAGCTGTTTTTT. The rearrangement links TRBV28 to TRBJ2-2; no firm D call. Germline CDR1 is MDHEN and CDR2 is SYDVKM. Trimming cost V 9 bases and J 5 bases, with 13 bases left between them. CDR3 length: 13 amino acids.

At least ten counts were recorded for this clonotype. CDR3 protein: CATSGQGTGDGGYTF. The CDR3 DNA reads TGTGCCACCAGCGGCCAGGGGACGGGGGATGGAGGCTACACCTTC. The chain carries TRBV15 and TRBJ1-2; a weak D match, TRBD1 (6 bases). Trimming left V 5 bases short and J 8 bases short, with 21 bases between. The CDR3 has 15 residues. CDR1 is LNHNV, CDR2 YYDKDF, per germline (reference sequence).

The chain has TRBV28 and TRBJ2-1; D unresolved. Germline-derived CDR1 and CDR2 are MDHEN and SYDVKM. The CDR3 sequence is 13 residues long. The V end lost 7 bases, the J end lost 3 bases, and 10 bases lay between the germline ends. CDR3 in DNA: TGTGCCAGCAACGAAGAAGGCTACAATGAGCAGTTCTTC. This encodes CASNEEGYNEQFF.

Many counts were recorded for this clonotype. This chain joins TRBV3-1 and TRBJ2-5; 9 bases are shared with TRBD2. Germline values: CDR1 LGHDT, CDR2 YNNKEL (reference sequence). V dropped 5 bases and J dropped 3; count of bases not matched to a gene: 7. This CDR3 spans 15 amino acids. Here the CDR3 reads CASSSSGSWKETQYF. Here the CDR3 DNA reads TGTGCCAGCAGCAGTAGCGGGAGTTGGAAAGAGACCCAGTACTTC.

This clonotype was seen many times. The chain joins TRBV11-2 to TRBJ1-2; no clear D. This CDR3 is 14 amino acids long. Germline assignment: CDR1 SGHAT and CDR2 FQNNGV. Trimming removed 4 bases at V and 2 bases at J, with 11 bases between. This CDR3 reads CASSSIGANYGYTF. The CDR3 DNA reads as TGTGCCAGCAGCTCCATCGGTGCAAACTATGGCTACACCTTC.

This clonotype was found a few times. The rearrangement joins TRBV20-1 to TRBJ2-7; TRBD2 aligns across 11 bases. Germline V CDR1 and CDR2: DFQATT, SNEGSKA (reference sequence). V dropped 6 bases and J dropped 3; count of bases not matched to a gene: 7. CDR3 length: 14 amino acids. In DNA form, the CDR3 reads TGCAGTGCAGCCCCCGGGACTAGCGGCTACGAGCAGTACTTC. Its protein is CSAAPGTSGYEQYF.

The sample holds many counts of this clonotype. This rearrangement joins TRBV11-2 to TRBJ2-7; D gene unclear. CDR3 length equals 14 residues. Between the trimmed V and J ends, which lost 1 base and 2 bases, there was a span of 9 bases. Per germline, CDR1 SGHAT and CDR2 FQNNGV. The CDR3 is CASSLGAATYEQYF. The CDR3 region has the DNA TGTGCCAGCAGCTTAGGAGCAGCTACCTACGAGCAGTACTTC.

This clonotype occurred many times. V usage is TRBV28 and J usage is TRBJ1-1; TRBD1 matches 7 bases. The germline V gene has CDR1 MDHEN and CDR2 SYDVKM. V shed 6 bases and J 7 bases; nucleotides not matched to a gene: 11. The length of the CDR3 is 14 residues. This CDR3 is CASSLGRGQGEAFF. DNA for the CDR3: TGTGCCAGCAGCCTTGGGAGGGGGCAAGGTGAAGCTTTCTTT.

This chain links TRBV10-2 with TRBJ1-1; the match to TRBD1 covers 7 bases. V gave up 10 bases and J gave up 10 bases; unmatched junction bases: 21. Per the germline V gene, CDR1 is WSHSY and CDR2 is SAAADI. This CDR3 is built from 15 residues. DNA of the CDR3: TGCGCCAAAACACGGGTGGACAGGAGGAATGTGGGAGCTTTCTTT. Amino acid sequence: CAKTRVDRRNVGAFF.

This chain uses TRBV2 with TRBJ2-1; no firm D call. Germline CDR1 is SNHLY and CDR2 is FYNNEI. CDR3 length: 13 residues. V was clipped by 1 base and J by 9 bases, with 10 bases between them. In DNA, the CDR3 is TGTGCCAGCAGTGAAGGGACCCAAGGTGAGCAGTTCTTC. It encodes CASSEGTQGEQFF. The full variable domain, rest sourced from reference TRBV2 and TRBJ2-1, is EPEVTQTPSHQVTQMGQEVILRCVPISNHLYFYWYRQILGQKVEFLVSFYNNEISEKSEIFDDQFSVERPDGSNFTLKIRSTKLEDSAMYFCASSEGTQGEQFFGPGTRLTVL.

This chain uses TRBV29-1 with TRBJ1-2; D is unresolved. V was shortened by 3 bases and J by 2 bases, with 10 bases between the two germline ends. Germline V gene lookup returns CDR1 SQVTM and CDR2 ANQGSEA. The CDR3 consists of 13 residues. As DNA, the CDR3 is TGCAGCGTTGAGCTACAGCGGAACTATGGCTACACCTTC. Translation gives CSVELQRNYGYTF.

This clonotype was seen at least ten times. The gene calls are TRBV28 and TRBJ2-5, with TRBD2 matching 15 bases. The trim removed 8 bases at V and 2 bases at J, leaving 3 bases unmatched. The length of the CDR3 is 15 residues. The germline CDR1 and CDR2 sequences are MDHEN and SYDVKM. The CDR3 DNA reads as TGTGCCAGCGGGGGGACTAGCGGGAGGCAAGAGACCCAGTACTTC. This gives the protein CASGGTSGRQETQYF.

This clonotype was found many times. The rearrangement uses TRBV12-3 or TRBV12-4 and TRBJ2-5; 7 bases agree with TRBD2. This CDR3 has 15 residues. J lost 4 bases, V lost 6 bases, and 11 bases had no gene match. CDR3 sequence reads: CASSGIWTGGETQYF. CDR3 coding DNA: TGTGCCAGCAGCGGGATATGGACGGGAGGAGAGACCCAGTACTTC.

This clonotype was seen more than once but under ten times. The gene calls are TRBV5-1 and TRBJ1-1; possible D gene TRBD1, 6 bases. The V gene's germline CDR1 is SGHRS and CDR2 YFSETQ. This CDR3 contains 15 residues. Trimming shortened V by 3 bases and J by 2 bases, and 14 bases separated the two germline ends. The CDR3 region is CASSSPSGHNTEAFF. The CDR3 DNA is TGCGCCAGCAGCTCACCCTCGGGACATAACACTGAAGCTTTCTTT.

This clonotype has at least ten counts. CDR3 loop: CASRDSGRETQYF. The CDR3, as DNA: TGCGCCAGCAGGGATTCAGGGAGAGAGACCCAGTACTTC. This chain uses TRBV5-1 with TRBJ2-5; perhaps D is TRBD1 or TRBD2 (5 bases each). Germline assignment: CDR1 SGHRS and CDR2 YFSETQ. The CDR3 extends over 13 amino acids. Trimming pared 5 bases from V and 4 bases from J, leaving 12 bases between.

This clonotype turned up a few times. The rearrangement joins TRBV5-6 to TRBJ2-7; 10 bases align to TRBD1. The V gene's germline CDR1 is SGHDT and CDR2 YYEEEE. With V trimmed by 5 bases and J by 6 bases, 17 bases remained unmatched. The CDR3 loop spans 17 amino acids. The CDR3 coding sequence is TGTGCCAGCAGTTCCCCGGTTTTCGGGACAGGGGAGTCCGAGCAGTACTTC. It translates to CASSSPVFGTGESEQYF.

The sample holds a few counts of this clonotype. The gene calls are TRBV7-9 and TRBJ2-1, with D perhaps matching TRBD2 (6 bases). V lost 1 base and J lost 13, with 17 bases in between. The CDR3 consists of 14 residues. Per germline, CDR1 SEHNR and CDR2 FQNEAQ (reference sequence). CDR3 nucleotide sequence: TGTGCCAGCAGCTTAGTGAGGTCGGGAGACATACAGTTCTTC. This translates into CASSLVRSGDIQFF.

This clonotype appeared once. The rearrangement links TRBV20-1 to TRBJ2-7; weak D call: TRBD1 (6 bases). Per the germline V gene, CDR1 is DFQATT and CDR2 is SNEGSKA (reference sequence). Between the trimmed V and J ends, which lost 7 bases and 4 bases, there was a span of 11 bases. The CDR3 runs 11 residues. The CDR3 region is CSGADSYEQYF. DNA of the CDR3: TGCAGTGGGGCGGACAGTTACGAGCAGTACTTC.

The genes are TRBV13 and TRBJ2-1; no clear D. From germline, CDR1 is PRHDT and CDR2 FYEKMQ (reference sequence). The CDR3 consists of 13 residues. Trimming removed 5 bases from V and 6 bases from J, with 11 bases in between. Here the CDR3 DNA reads TGTGCCAGCAGCACAACTGGGGTCAATGAGCAGTTCTTC. This translates into CASSTTGVNEQFF.

The chain employs TRBV28 and TRBJ1-4, with D unresolved. The V gene lost 1 base and the J gene lost 7 bases, with 10 bases spanning the gap. The CDR3 length is 14 residues. The V gene's germline CDR1 is MDHEN and CDR2 SYDVKM. CDR3 nucleotide sequence: TGTGCCAGCAGTTTATCCCTAGGCGGTGAAAAACTGTTTTTT. As protein: CASSLSLGGEKLFF.

The chain couples TRBV4-1 to TRBJ1-5, with D unresolved. The germline gives CDR1 MGHRA, CDR2 YSYEKL. With 4 bases removed from V and 6 bases from J, the gap between germline ends came to 10 bases. The CDR3 totals 13 residues. For the CDR3, the DNA is TGCGCCAGCAGCCCCTCGTCGGTTCAGCCCCAGCATTTT. Its protein product is CASSPSSVQPQHF.

This clonotype was seen many times. CDR3 nucleotide sequence: TGCAGTGCCTTGGCAGGGCTAGCCAAAAACATTCAGTACTTC. It is translated as CSALAGLAKNIQYF. The V gene is TRBV20-1, the J gene TRBJ2-4, with D possibly TRBD1 on 5 matching bases. V gave up 6 bases and J gave up 0 bases, with 12 bases separating them. This CDR3 comprises 14 residues. Germline loops: CDR1 DFQATT, CDR2 SNEGSKA (reference sequence).

The CDR3 coding sequence is TGTGCCATCAGCAAGCGGGAGGGAGCCAATGAGCAGTTCTTC. This codes for CAISKREGANEQFF. The chain combines TRBV10-3 with TRBJ2-1; 10 bases fit TRBD2. Trimming at V came to 6 bases and at J to 6 bases, leaving 5 bases not matched to a gene. The CDR3 has 14 amino acids. Germline CDR1 ENHRY, CDR2 SYGVKD.